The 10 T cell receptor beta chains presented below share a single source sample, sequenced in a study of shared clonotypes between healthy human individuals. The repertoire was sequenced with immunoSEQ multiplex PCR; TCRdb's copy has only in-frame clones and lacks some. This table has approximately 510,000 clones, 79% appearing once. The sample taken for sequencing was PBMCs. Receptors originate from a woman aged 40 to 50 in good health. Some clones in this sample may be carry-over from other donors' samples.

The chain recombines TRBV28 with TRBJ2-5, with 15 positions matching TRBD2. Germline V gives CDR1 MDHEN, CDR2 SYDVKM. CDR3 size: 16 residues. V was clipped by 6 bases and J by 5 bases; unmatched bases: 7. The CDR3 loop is CASSRWTSGRGETQYF. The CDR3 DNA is TGTGCCAGCAGCCGATGGACTAGCGGGAGGGGGGAGACCCAGTACTTC.

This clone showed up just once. This CDR3 reads CASSSGQGRYEQYF. The CDR3 nucleotides read TGTGCCAGCAGCTCGGGACAGGGACGGTACGAGCAGTACTTC. The J gene is TRBJ2-7, the V gene TRBV6-4; the match to TRBD1 covers 9 bases. The CDR3 runs to 14 residues. V gave up 6 bases and J gave up 4 bases; unmatched junction bases: 7. Germline V gene sequence: CDR1 MRHNA, CDR2 SNTAGT.

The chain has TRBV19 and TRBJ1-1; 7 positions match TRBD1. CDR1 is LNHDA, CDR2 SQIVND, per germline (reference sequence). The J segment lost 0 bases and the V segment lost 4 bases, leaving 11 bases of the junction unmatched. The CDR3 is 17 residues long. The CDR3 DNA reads TGTGCCAGTAGTAGGGGTCGTGACAGGGCTATGAACACTGAAGCTTTCTTT. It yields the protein CASSRGRDRAMNTEAFF.

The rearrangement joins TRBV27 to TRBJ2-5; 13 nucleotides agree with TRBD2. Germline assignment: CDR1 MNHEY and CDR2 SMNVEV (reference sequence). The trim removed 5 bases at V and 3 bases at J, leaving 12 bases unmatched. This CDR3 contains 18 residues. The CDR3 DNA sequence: TGTGCCAGCAGTCTCCTACCCCCGGGACTAGCGGGAAAAGAGACCCAGTACTTC. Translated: CASSLLPPGLAGKETQYF.

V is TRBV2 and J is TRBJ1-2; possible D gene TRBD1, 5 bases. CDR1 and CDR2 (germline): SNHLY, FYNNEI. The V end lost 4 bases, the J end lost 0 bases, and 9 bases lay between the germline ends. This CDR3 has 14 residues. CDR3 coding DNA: TGTGCCAGCAGTGGTCAGGGTTCTAACTATGGCTACACCTTC. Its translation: CASSGQGSNYGYTF.

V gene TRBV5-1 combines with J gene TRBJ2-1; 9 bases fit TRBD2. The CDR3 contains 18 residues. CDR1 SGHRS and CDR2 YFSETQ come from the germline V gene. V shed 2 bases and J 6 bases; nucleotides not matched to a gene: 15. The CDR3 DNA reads TGCGCCAGCAGCTTTCGATCGCTAGCGGGATATTTCGGCAATGAGCAGTTCTTC. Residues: CASSFRSLAGYFGNEQFF.

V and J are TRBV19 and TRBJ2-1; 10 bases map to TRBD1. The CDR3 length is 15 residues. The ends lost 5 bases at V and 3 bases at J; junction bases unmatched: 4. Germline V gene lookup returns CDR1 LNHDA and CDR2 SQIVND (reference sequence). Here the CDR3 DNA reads TGTGCCAGTAGTCCTGACAGGGGGCTCTACAATGAGCAGTTCTTC. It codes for CASSPDRGLYNEQFF.

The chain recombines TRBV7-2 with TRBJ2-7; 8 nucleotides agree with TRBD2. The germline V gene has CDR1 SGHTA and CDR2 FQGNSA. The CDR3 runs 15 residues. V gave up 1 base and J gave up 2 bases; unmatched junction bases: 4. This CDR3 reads CASSLVPGGAYEQYF. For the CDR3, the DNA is TGTGCCAGCAGCTTAGTCCCGGGAGGGGCCTACGAGCAGTACTTC.

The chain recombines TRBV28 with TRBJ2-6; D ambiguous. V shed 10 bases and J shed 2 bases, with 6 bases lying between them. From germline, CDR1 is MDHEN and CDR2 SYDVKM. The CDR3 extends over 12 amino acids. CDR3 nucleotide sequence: TGTGCCACTACGCCTGGGGCCAACGTCCTGACTTTC. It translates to CATTPGANVLTF.

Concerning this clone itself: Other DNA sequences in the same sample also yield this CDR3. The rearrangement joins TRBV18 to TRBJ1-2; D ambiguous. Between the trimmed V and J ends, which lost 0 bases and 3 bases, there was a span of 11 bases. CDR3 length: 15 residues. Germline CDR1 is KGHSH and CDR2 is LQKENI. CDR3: CASSPPGMADYGYTF. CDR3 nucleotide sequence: TGTGCCAGCTCACCACCCGGTATGGCAGACTATGGCTACACCTTC.